These T cell receptor beta chains were read from a single sample in a study of T cell responses to AZD1222 COVID-19 vaccine. Sequencing was performed with immunoSEQ multiplex PCR; in TCRdb, only in-frame clones are kept and a portion is missing. The sample shows approximately 100,000 clones, approximately 87% of them seen only once. This specimen was peripheral blood, taken on day 0 of AZD1222 vaccination. The origin of the receptors is an adult in good health. Both conserved end residues are part of each CDR3. A D gene is named only where the DNA matches it firmly. Clone size is stated in some rows and not others, as once, few, many or a class when expanded.

clone_size j_call d_call v_call cdr3_aa cdr3_nt
. TRBJ1-6 . TRBV19 CASSIEGIYNSPLHF TGTGCCAGTAGTATAGAAGGAATCTATAATTCACCCCTCCACTTT
. TRBJ2-1 TRBD2 TRBV5-1 CASSSYLAGTYNEQFF TGCGCCAGCAGCTCCTACCTAGCGGGAACCTACAATGAGCAGTTCTTC
many TRBJ2-7 TRBD1 TRBV5-4 CASSRDRVENEQYF TGTGCCAGCAGCCGGGACAGGGTAGAAAACGAGCAGTACTTC
. TRBJ1-6 . TRBV27 CASKVGRGNSPLHF TGTGCCAGCAAGGTGGGACGGGGAAATTCACCCCTCCACTTT
. TRBJ2-7 . TRBV5-1 CASSLAGTNYEQYF TGCGCCAGCAGCTTGGCCGGGACAAACTACGAGCAGTACTTC
. TRBJ2-7 TRBD2 TRBV28 CASSAERSGSKYEQYF TGTGCCAGCAGTGCAGAGCGCAGCGGGAGTAAATACGAGCAGTACTTC
. TRBJ1-4 . TRBV7-9 CASSRGGEKLFF TGTGCCAGCAGTCGGGGCGGTGAAAAACTGTTTTTT
. TRBJ2-7 . TRBV6-6 CASSYGIRGGYEQYF TGTGCCAGCAGTTATGGAATCAGGGGGGGGTACGAGCAGTACTTC
. TRBJ2-1 . TRBV7-9 CASSPPYRFSSYNEQFF TGTGCCAGCAGCCCCCCTTACCGGTTTAGCTCCTACAATGAGCAGTTCTTC
. TRBJ1-2 TRBD1 TRBV19 CASSSASTGTGKSYTF TGTGCCAGTAGTTCAGCCTCCACCGGGACAGGGAAAAGCTACACCTTC
. TRBJ2-5 . TRBV11-2 CASSHRTSPWETQYF TGTGCCAGCAGCCACAGGACCTCCCCCTGGGAGACCCAGTACTTC
. TRBJ2-1 TRBD2 TRBV11-2 CASSSRGAYNEQFF TGTGCCAGCAGCTCTCGGGGGGCCTACAATGAGCAGTTCTTC
. TRBJ1-5 . TRBV18 CASSPLSVDQPQHF TGTGCCAGCTCACCACTGTCGGTCGATCAGCCCCAGCATTTT
. TRBJ2-7 TRBD2 TRBV5-8 CASSTRLAGGEQYF TGTGCCAGCAGCACGCGACTAGCGGGGGGCGAGCAGTACTTC
. TRBJ1-3 . TRBV28 CASSFRGASGNTIYF TGTGCCAGCAGTTTCCGGGGGGCGAGTGGAAACACCATATATTTT
. TRBJ2-2 . TRBV29-1 CTARSGTNTGELFF TGCACCGCTCGATCCGGGACCAACACCGGGGAGCTGTTTTTT
. TRBJ1-4 . TRBV9 CASSVDTNEKLFF TGTGCCAGCAGCGTAGACACCAATGAAAAACTGTTTTTT
once TRBJ2-1 . TRBV27 CASSLLARYNEQFF TGTGCCAGCAGTTTACTAGCTCGCTACAATGAGCAGTTCTTC
. TRBJ1-1 . TRBV7-9 CASSPGAGSEAFF TGTGCCAGCAGCCCGGGCGCGGGATCCGAAGCTTTCTTT